Included here is one TCR beta chain sequence, with context. The assay was immunoSEQ multiplex PCR, and TCRdb's table has in-frame clones only and misses some. The profile shows about 11,000 clones, approximately 80% of them singletons. The data were obtained in a study of PD-1 blockade in classical Hodgkin lymphoma. Following autologous stem cell transplantation, relapse occurred in every patient, and exposure to brentuximab vedotin varied. The germline V gene encodes CDR1 MNHNS and CDR2 SASEGT. V shed 4 bases and J shed 1 base, with 17 bases lying between them. The CDR3 runs 16 residues. The sequences come from peripheral blood mononuclear cells (PBMCs), collected before the second cycle of nivolumab. The rearrangement joins TRBV6-1 to TRBJ2-7; D possibly corresponds to TRBD2 (6 bases). This receptor was obtained from a human donor with classical Hodgkin lymphoma. The CDR3 sequence is CASSGSSGAGSYEQYF. CDR3 nucleotide sequence: TGTGCCAGCAGTGGGAGCTCGGGAGCTGGATCCTACGAGCAGTACTTC.